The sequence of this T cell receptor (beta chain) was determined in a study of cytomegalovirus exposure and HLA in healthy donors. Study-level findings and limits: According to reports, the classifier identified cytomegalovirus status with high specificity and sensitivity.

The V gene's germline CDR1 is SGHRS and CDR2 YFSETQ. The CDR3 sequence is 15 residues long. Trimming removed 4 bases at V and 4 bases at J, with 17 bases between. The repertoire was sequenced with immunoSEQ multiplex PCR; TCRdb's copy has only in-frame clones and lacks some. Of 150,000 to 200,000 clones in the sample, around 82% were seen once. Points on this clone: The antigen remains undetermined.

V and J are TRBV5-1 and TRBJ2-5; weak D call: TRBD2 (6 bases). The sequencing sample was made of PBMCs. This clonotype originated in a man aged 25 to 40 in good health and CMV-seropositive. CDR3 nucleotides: TGCGCCAGCAGCCGGGACCCACGGGGAGGAGAGACCCAGTACTTC. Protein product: CASSRDPRGGETQYF.